A single T cell receptor beta chain is shown here with its context. Participant reports of clinical history set cohort assignment. The study counted Cohort 3 donors as recovered given two negative PCRs, clearance, or symptom resolution. This entry comes from a study of blood T cell repertoires in COVID-19. Turning to the study itself: T cells, B-cell-depleted T cells, or PBMCs supplied cDNA or gDNA.

Trimming cost V 0 bases and J 4 bases, with 15 bases left between them. Germline CDR1 is KGHSH and CDR2 is LQKENI. This CDR3 is 16 amino acids long. Authors' processing steps: Cell counts per sample came from amplifying reference gene primers. Data came from immunoSEQ multiplex PCR; TCRdb stores just in-frame clones and leaves some out. That table supplies the V and J calls and clone size; D and trimming were determined from the DNA. The repertoire holds about 260,000 clones, with about 82% as singletons. The source material was PBMCs or T cells enriched from blood (not recorded which). The sequence was collected from a woman aged 45-60 years who had recovered from COVID-19. The chain joins TRBV18 to TRBJ1-1; the D gene is possibly TRBD1 (5 bases). CDR3 loop: CASSPPIGGGGTEAFF. The DNA of the CDR3 is TGTGCCAGCTCACCACCGATCGGGGGAGGCGGCACTGAAGCTTTCTTT.